A selection of T cell receptor beta chains follows, all from one sample in a study of technical replicates of blood from a few donors. Sequencing used immunoSEQ multiplex PCR; TCRdb keeps in-frame clones, though not all of them. The sample includes 70,000 to 80,000 clones, 91% seen only once; the top ten take 0.35% to 0.4%. Sequenced: T cells isolated from PBMCs. The receptors shown here come from a human donor in good health. Some clones in this sample may be carry-over from other donors' samples. The CDR3 runs from the conserved cysteine through the conserved F or W. A D gene is named only where the DNA matches it firmly. The listing skips clone size in some rows; elsewhere it reads once, few, many or a size class.

>NA|TRBV10-2|NA|TRBJ2-7
CASWGVSEQYF
TGCGCCAGCTGGGGGGTCTCCGAGCAGTACTTC
>once|TRBV5-1|NA|TRBJ2-7
CASRGASSTYEQYF
TGCGCCAGCAGAGGGGCATCTTCTACCTACGAGCAGTACTTC
>NA|TRBV27|NA|TRBJ1-5
CASSFCSVNQPQHF
TGTGCCAGCAGTTTCTGTTCGGTGAATCAGCCCCAGCATTTT
>once|TRBV11-2|TRBD2|TRBJ2-1
CASLLLAGKGNEQFF
TGTGCCAGCCTACTACTAGCGGGGAAAGGGAATGAGCAGTTCTTC
>NA|TRBV6-1|TRBD2|TRBJ2-2
CASSEWRGGVTTGELFF
TGTGCCAGCAGTGAATGGCGGGGGGGCGTTACCACCGGGGAGCTGTTTTTT
>NA|TRBV10-3|TRBD2|TRBJ2-7
CAISEAGDSYEQYF
TGTGCCATCAGTGAAGCGGGGGACTCCTACGAGCAGTACTTC
>NA|TRBV5-1|NA|TRBJ2-3
CASSAVPQTGRGDTQYF
TGCGCCAGCAGCGCGGTCCCCCAAACAGGGAGGGGAGATACGCAGTATTTT
>NA|TRBV6-5|TRBD2|TRBJ2-7
CASTRLAGNYEQYF
TGTGCCAGCACGAGACTAGCGGGAAACTACGAGCAGTACTTC
>NA|TRBV30|NA|TRBJ1-4
CAWNFEGGEKLFF
TGTGCCTGGAATTTTGAGGGAGGGGAAAAACTGTTTTTT
>NA|TRBV7-6|NA|TRBJ2-2
CASSPQALNGELFF
TGTGCCAGCAGCCCCCAGGCCCTCAACGGGGAGCTGTTTTTT
>NA|TRBV6-1|TRBD1|TRBJ1-2
CASGTTGVPYGYTF
TGTGCCAGCGGAACTACAGGGGTCCCTTATGGCTACACCTTC
>NA|TRBV19|NA|TRBJ1-2
CASSSSPGANYGYTF
TGTGCCAGTAGTAGCTCGCCCGGGGCTAACTATGGCTACACCTTC
>NA|TRBV10-3|NA|TRBJ2-2
CAIQGSNTGELFF
TGTGCCATCCAGGGGTCGAACACCGGGGAGCTGTTTTTT
>NA|TRBV27|NA|TRBJ2-3
CASSFRQEVGQPQYF
TGTGCCAGCAGTTTCCGACAGGAAGTGGGGCAGCCCCAGTATTTT
>NA|TRBV2|NA|TRBJ1-1
CASSGGYRTSFMNTEAFF
TGTGCCAGCAGTGGGGGCTACAGGACCTCTTTCATGAACACTGAAGCTTTCTTT
>NA|TRBV6-5|TRBD1|TRBJ1-2
CASSYQGVYTF
TGTGCCAGCAGTTACCAGGGGGTCTACACCTTC
>NA|TRBV19|TRBD2|TRBJ2-2
CASVGPGLAEHTGELFF
TGTGCCAGTGTGGGTCCGGGGCTAGCGGAACACACCGGGGAGCTGTTTTTT
>few|TRBV5-1|TRBD1|TRBJ2-1
CASSRAGGYNEQFF
TGCGCCAGCAGCAGGGCAGGGGGCTACAATGAGCAGTTCTTC
>NA|TRBV12-5|NA|TRBJ2-5
CASGLGPDRWGTQYF
TGTGCTAGTGGTTTGGGCCCCGACAGGTGGGGGACCCAGTACTTC
>once|TRBV4-1|TRBD2|TRBJ2-7
CASSQGRGLADTNEQYF
TGCGCCAGCAGCCAAGGACGTGGACTAGCGGATACTAATGAGCAGTACTTC
>NA|TRBV5-4|NA|TRBJ1-6
CASSRGSYNSPLHF
TGTGCCAGCAGCCGAGGTAGCTATAATTCACCCCTCCACTTT
>NA|TRBV19|NA|TRBJ1-2
CASSIREQVYGYTF
TGTGCCAGTAGTATAAGAGAACAGGTATATGGCTACACCTTC
>NA|TRBV18|TRBD2|TRBJ2-1
CASSPPASGGFSSYNEQFF
TGTGCCAGCTCACCACCGGCTAGCGGGGGATTTAGCTCCTACAATGAGCAGTTCTTC
>NA|TRBV27|TRBD1|TRBJ1-5
CASSPRQGLIQPQHF
TGTGCCAGCAGTCCAAGACAGGGATTGATTCAGCCCCAGCATTTT
>NA|TRBV6-1|TRBD1|TRBJ2-7
CASGQASYEQYF
TGTGCCAGCGGACAGGCCAGCTACGAGCAGTACTTC
>NA|TRBV6-6|NA|TRBJ2-5
CASSHTRAETQYF
TGTGCCAGCAGCCATACCCGCGCCGAGACCCAGTACTTC
>NA|TRBV7-9|TRBD1|TRBJ1-5
CASSLDARQGALQPQHF
TGTGCCAGCAGCTTAGATGCGAGACAGGGGGCTCTTCAGCCCCAGCATTTT
>NA|TRBV5-4|TRBD2|TRBJ2-7
CASSPGGALEVEQYF
TGTGCCAGCAGCCCGGGGGGGGCGTTAGAGGTCGAGCAGTACTTC
>NA|TRBV5-5|NA|TRBJ1-2
CASSLPGSGYTF
TGTGCCAGCAGCTTGCCGGGGAGTGGCTACACCTTC
>NA|TRBV30|TRBD1|TRBJ1-1
CAWSTTGDTEAFF
TGTGCCTGGTCTACGACAGGGGACACTGAAGCTTTCTTT
>few|TRBV28|TRBD1|TRBJ1-2
CASSTGGGGYTF
TGTGCCAGTTCAACAGGGGGAGGTGGCTACACCTTC
>NA|TRBV5-1|NA|TRBJ2-5
CASSSGTFQETQYF
TGCGCCAGCAGCTCAGGGACTTTCCAAGAGACCCAGTACTTC
>NA|TRBV19|NA|TRBJ1-1
CASRGGPGQFKNTEAFF
TGTGCCAGTAGAGGGGGTCCCGGACAGTTTAAGAACACTGAAGCTTTCTTT
>NA|TRBV6-5|NA|TRBJ1-2
CASSYDSAGPGGYTF
TGTGCCAGCAGTTACGACAGCGCTGGCCCTGGTGGCTACACCTTC
>NA|TRBV25-1|NA|TRBJ2-2
CASSKMGGDTGELFF
TGTGCCAGCTCCAAAATGGGCGGGGATACCGGGGAGCTGTTTTTT
>NA|TRBV28|NA|TRBJ2-5
CASSQPGTQYF
TGTGCCAGCAGTCAACCGGGGACCCAGTACTTC
>NA|TRBV27|NA|TRBJ2-6
CASSSGTLAVLTF
TGTGCCAGCAGTTCAGGGACATTGGCCGTCCTGACTTTC
>NA|TRBV19|NA|TRBJ1-2
CASSIRGESYGYTF
TGTGCCAGTAGTATCAGGGGTGAAAGCTATGGCTACACCTTC
>NA|TRBV7-8|NA|TRBJ1-1
CASSLARQPEAFF
TGTGCCAGCAGCTTAGCCCGACAGCCTGAAGCTTTCTTT
>NA|TRBV7-9|NA|TRBJ2-5
CASSLELAVGTQYF
TGTGCCAGCAGCTTAGAACTAGCTGTGGGGACCCAGTACTTC
>NA|TRBV29-1|NA|TRBJ1-2
CSVVTLESNYGYTF
TGCAGCGTTGTCACGCTGGAGTCCAACTATGGCTACACCTTC
>NA|TRBV28|TRBD1|TRBJ2-2
CASSLGDRNTGELFF
TGTGCCAGCAGTTTGGGGGACAGAAACACCGGGGAGCTGTTTTTT
>NA|TRBV12-2|NA|TRBJ2-2
CASRSLSGIDGFNTGELFF
TGTGCAAGTCGCTCGCTTAGCGGGATTGATGGATTTAACACCGGGGAGCTGTTTTTT
>NA|TRBV9|NA|TRBJ1-1
CASSVQVSDTEAFF
TGTGCCAGCAGCGTACAGGTGTCAGACACTGAAGCTTTCTTT
>NA|TRBV4-1|NA|TRBJ1-4
CASSQYPGSTNEKLFF
TGCGCCAGCAGCCAATACCCGGGATCAACTAATGAAAAACTGTTTTTT
>NA|TRBV10-3|NA|TRBJ2-1
CAISGAGTRTSYNEQFF
TGTGCCATCAGTGGAGCGGGTACTCGAACGTCCTACAATGAGCAGTTCTTC
>NA|TRBV11-2|NA|TRBJ1-3
CASRTFLGSSGNTIYF
TGTGCCAGCAGGACGTTTCTCGGGTCCTCTGGAAACACCATATATTTT
>NA|TRBV6-1|TRBD1|TRBJ2-5
CASSEATGQARETQYF
TGTGCCAGCAGTGAAGCGACGGGACAGGCACGGGAGACCCAGTACTTC
>NA|TRBV18|TRBD2|TRBJ2-7
CASSRGLEDEQYF
TGTGCCAGCTCACGGGGACTAGAAGACGAGCAGTACTTC
>NA|TRBV7-9|NA|TRBJ2-3
CASPDGPGSSDTQYF
TGTGCCAGCCCCGACGGCCCGGGGAGTAGCGATACGCAGTATTTT
>NA|TRBV7-8|TRBD2|TRBJ2-5
CASRLILLAGRETQYF
TGTGCCAGCAGACTAATCCTTCTAGCGGGGCGAGAGACCCAGTACTTC
>NA|TRBV6-1|NA|TRBJ2-1
CASSVLAWNEQFF
TGTGCCAGCAGTGTACTAGCTTGGAATGAGCAGTTCTTC
>NA|TRBV2|TRBD1|TRBJ2-7
CASSWPLGTVGEQYF
TGTGCCAGCAGTTGGCCACTAGGGACAGTAGGCGAGCAGTACTTC
>NA|TRBV19|NA|TRBJ1-3
CASSSLTGNTIYF
TGTGCCAGTAGTTCTCTAACTGGAAACACCATATATTTT
>NA|TRBV21-1|NA|TRBJ1-1
CASNYTEGAEMNTEAFF
TGTGCCAGCAACTACACAGAGGGGGCGGAAATGAACACTGAAGCTTTCTTT
>NA|TRBV6-6|NA|TRBJ1-5
CASRTSGEGQPQHF
TGTGCCAGCAGGACCTCAGGGGAGGGACAGCCCCAGCATTTT
>NA|TRBV19|TRBD2|TRBJ2-1
CASSPLAGGIDEQFF
TGTGCCAGTAGCCCACTAGCGGGAGGAATAGATGAGCAGTTCTTC